The sequence of this T cell receptor (beta chain) was determined in a study of CD8 T cells in Susac syndrome. CD8+ and CD4+ blood T cells underwent TCR beta sequencing. Each multiple sclerosis control was a treatment-naive patient with relapsing-remitting disease that was either stable or active. Germline V CDR1 and CDR2: GTSNPN, SVGIG (reference sequence). The CDR3 covers 13 residues. With 3 bases removed from V and 7 bases from J, the gap between germline ends came to 15 bases. Notes on the study in general: That the number of individuals in its TCR sequencing and HLA analysis was relatively small was acknowledged by the study.

Random hexamers primed reverse transcription of about 0.45 to 1 ug RNA. immunoSEQ multiplex PCR amplified TCR beta CDR3 across 54 Vbeta, 13 Jbeta. TCRdb reanalysed the immunoSEQ multiplex PCR reads using MiXCR and keeps one entry per CDR3 protein. The data contain about 180,000 distinct CDR3 sequences, approximately 96% of them seen just once; the ten biggest clones take up approximately 0.09%. This clonotype was recorded once. Its antigen is undetermined. The V call is TRBV30, the J call TRBJ1-1; the D is unclear. Input material: CD4+ T cells from PBMCs. The sequence derives from a human donor with multiple sclerosis. CDR3 loop: CAWRVSGSHEAFF. The CDR3 coding sequence is TGTGCCTGGAGAGTCTCGGGGTCGCATGAAGCTTTCTTT.